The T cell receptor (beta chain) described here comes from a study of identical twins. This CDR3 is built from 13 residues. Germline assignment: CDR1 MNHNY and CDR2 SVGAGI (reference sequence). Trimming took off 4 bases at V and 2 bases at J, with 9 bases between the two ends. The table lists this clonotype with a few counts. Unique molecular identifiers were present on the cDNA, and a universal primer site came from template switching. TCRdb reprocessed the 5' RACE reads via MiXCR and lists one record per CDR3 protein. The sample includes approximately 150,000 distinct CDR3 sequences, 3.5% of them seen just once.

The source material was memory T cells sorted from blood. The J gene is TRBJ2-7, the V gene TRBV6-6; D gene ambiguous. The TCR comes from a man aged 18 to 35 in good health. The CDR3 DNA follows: TGTGCCAGCAGTTTCACAGAAGCCTACGAGCAGTACTTC. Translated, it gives CASSFTEAYEQYF.